Shown below are 3 T cell receptor beta chains from a single sample sequenced in a study of control samples from healthy donors and cancer patients. The assay was immunoSEQ multiplex PCR, and TCRdb's table has in-frame clones only and misses some. The sample has around 30,000 clones, 85% seen once. Sequencing was done on a sample of PBMCs. Source of these receptors: a woman in her fifties or sixties with head and neck cancer.

V and J are TRBV9 and TRBJ1-6; 9 bases are shared with TRBD1. The germline V gene has CDR1 SGDLS and CDR2 YYNGEE. The CDR3 is made up of 15 amino acids. Losses at the gene ends were 4 bases for V and 7 bases for J; bases not matched to a gene: 6. CDR3: CASSPRGTGNSPLHF. CDR3 nucleotides: TGTGCCAGCAGCCCAAGGGGGACAGGGAATTCACCCCTCCACTTT. The full variable domain, rest sourced from reference TRBV9 and TRBJ1-6, is DSGVTQTPKHLITATGQRVTLRCSPRSGDLSVYWYQQSLDQGLQFLIQYYNGEERAKGNILERFSAQQFPDLHSELNLSSLELGDSALYFCASSPRGTGNSPLHFGNGTRLTVT.

There are a few counts of this clone. The chain carries TRBV30 and TRBJ2-6; D is ambiguous. The germline V gene encodes CDR1 GTSNPN and CDR2 SVGIG (reference sequence). This CDR3 contains 12 residues. Trimming pared 3 bases from V and 9 bases from J, leaving 9 bases between. The CDR3: CAWSPAYNVLTF. As DNA, the CDR3 is TGTGCCTGGAGCCCCGCGTACAACGTCCTGACTTTC.

V and J are TRBV5-1 and TRBJ1-2; 8 bases match TRBD1. The CDR3 is 13 residues long. Trimming took 4 bases from V and 6 from J; bases not matched to a gene: 5. Germline CDR1 reads SGHRS; CDR2 reads YFSETQ. CDR3: CASSNGQGDGYTF. The CDR3 DNA sequence: TGCGCCAGCAGCAACGGACAGGGAGATGGCTACACCTTC.